This T cell receptor beta chain was captured by sequencing in a study of control samples from healthy donors and cancer patients. This CDR3 has 14 residues. Trimming left V 8 bases short and J 0 bases short, with 13 bases between. Germline values: CDR1 SNHLY, CDR2 FYNNEI. Profiling relied on immunoSEQ multiplex PCR, and the TCRdb table lists in-frame clones only, not all of them. This table has tens of thousands of clones, approximately 78% appearing once. This sequence joins TRBV2 and TRBJ1-2; no reliable D call. The source of this sequence is a woman between 55 and 75 years old in good health. Sequenced sample: blood. CDR3 amino acids: CASLGGGANYGYTF. The CDR3 coding sequence is TGTGCCAGCTTGGGCGGAGGAGCTAACTATGGCTACACCTTC. Complete variable domain (other parts from reference TRBV2 and TRBJ1-2): EPEVTQTPSHQVTQMGQEVILRCVPISNHLYFYWYRQILGQKVEFLVSFYNNEISEKSEIFDDQFSVERPDGSNFTLKIRSTKLEDSAMYFCASLGGGANYGYTFGSGTRLTVV.